Below are 21 T cell receptor beta chains sequenced from a single sample in a study of cytomegalovirus exposure and HLA in healthy donors. The PCR employed 60 Vbeta primers together with 13 Jbeta primers. Some clones are missing from TCRdb's copy, which holds only in-frame ones; the method was immunoSEQ multiplex PCR. This sample yields around 130,000 clones, of which 75% to 85% are seen a single time; under 7% belongs to the top ten. The sample consisted of PBMCs. These receptors originate from a woman aged 40 to 50 in good health and CMV-seropositive.

The rearrangement links TRBV28 to TRBJ1-1; 12 positions agree with TRBD1. Trimming at V came to 4 bases and at J to 8 bases, leaving 8 bases not matched to a gene. CDR1 and CDR2 (germline): MDHEN, SYDVKM. This CDR3 is built from 15 residues. The CDR3 is CASSSSGQGAREAFF. CDR3 sequence (DNA): TGTGCCAGCAGTTCCTCGGGACAGGGGGCACGAGAAGCTTTCTTT.

V gene TRBV18 combines with J gene TRBJ1-1; the D gene is possibly TRBD1 (5 bases). There are 14 residues in the CDR3. V lost 2 bases and J lost 1, with 8 bases in between. Germline-derived CDR1 and CDR2 are KGHSH and LQKENI. CDR3 bases: TGTGCCAGCTCACCAGGGGCAGGGAACACTGAAGCTTTCTTT. It is translated as CASSPGAGNTEAFF.

This clone came up a few times. For the CDR3, the DNA is TGCGCCAGCAGCTTAGGGACAGGGGGTGAGCAGTACTTC. Translated: CASSLGTGGEQYF. The chain employs TRBV5-1 and TRBJ2-7; 11 bases map to TRBD1. CDR1 and CDR2 (germline): SGHRS, YFSETQ. The CDR3 sequence is 13 residues long. V lost 2 bases, J lost 7 bases, and 2 bases stayed unmatched.

The rearrangement joins TRBV18 to TRBJ1-2, with D unclear. CDR3 length equals 12 residues. Trimming took 0 bases from V and 5 from J, leaving 4 bases between them. Germline V gene data show CDR1 as KGHSH and CDR2 as LQKENI. The CDR3 DNA sequence: TGTGCCAGCTCACCACCAGAGTATGGCTACACCTTC. This sequence encodes CASSPPEYGYTF.

This sequence joins TRBV18 and TRBJ2-7; the match to TRBD1 covers 8 bases. This CDR3 spans 13 amino acids. The germline V gene has CDR1 KGHSH and CDR2 LQKENI. V dropped 8 bases and J dropped 7; count of bases not matched to a gene: 10. CDR3: CASLTGESLEQYF. For the CDR3, the DNA is TGTGCCAGCCTGACAGGGGAAAGTTTGGAGCAGTACTTC.

The chain combines TRBV30 with TRBJ2-5, with 13 nucleotides matching TRBD2. The J segment lost 7 bases and the V segment lost 3 bases, leaving 11 bases of the junction unmatched. Germline loops: CDR1 GTSNPN, CDR2 SVGIG (reference sequence). The length of the CDR3 is 16 residues. The CDR3, as DNA: TGTGCCTGGAGCGGTTCGGGGACTAGCGGGGCCGGGACCCAGTACTTC. Amino acid sequence: CAWSGSGTSGAGTQYF. The complete variable domain, with remaining parts taken from reference TRBV30 and TRBJ2-5, reads SQTIHQWPATLVQPVGSPLSLECTVEGTSNPNLYWYRQAAGRGLQLLFYSVGIGQISSEVPQNLSASRPQDRQFILSSKKLLLSDSGFYLCAWSGSGTSGAGTQYFGPGTRLLVL.

The V call is TRBV2, the J call TRBJ2-1; TRBD2 matches 9 bases. Trimming removed 11 bases from V and 5 bases from J; junction bases left unmatched: 25. Per germline, CDR1 SNHLY and CDR2 FYNNEI. This CDR3 region has 19 residues. CDR3 residues: CAGRGGFGGSGGVNNEQFF. As DNA, the CDR3 is TGTGCCGGGCGGGGGGGGTTTGGGGGTTCGGGGGGAGTTAACAATGAGCAGTTCTTC.

The J gene is TRBJ1-2, the V gene TRBV19; 8 positions match TRBD1. Germline assignment: CDR1 LNHDA and CDR2 SQIVND (reference sequence). The V and J ends lost 8 bases and 8 bases, in that order; junction bases with no gene match: 10. This CDR3 has 13 amino acids. The CDR3 reads CASHLSGGTGYTF. The CDR3 DNA sequence: TGTGCCAGTCATCTTTCAGGGGGCACCGGCTACACCTTC.

This clone appeared a single time. The rearrangement uses TRBV7-2 and TRBJ2-7; 8 nucleotides match TRBD1. Unmatched junction bases numbered 6, after V lost 2 bases and J lost 3 bases. From germline, CDR1 is SGHTA and CDR2 FQGNSA. CDR3 length: 15 amino acids. Here the CDR3 DNA reads TGTGCCAGCAGCTTACAAGGGACAGGTAGCTACGAGCAGTACTTC. Translating gives CASSLQGTGSYEQYF.

The chain has TRBV9 and TRBJ2-1; 7 nucleotides line up with TRBD2. With 0 bases clipped from V and 2 bases from J, the junction kept 8 bases outside the gene matches. The germline gives CDR1 SGDLS, CDR2 YYNGEE. CDR3 length: 17 amino acids. The CDR3 DNA sequence: TGTGCCAGCAGCGTAGTCGGGGGGAACGCCGCCTACAATGAGCAGTTCTTC. Amino acids: CASSVVGGNAAYNEQFF.

This chain joins TRBV7-9 and TRBJ2-1; the D gene is possibly TRBD1 (6 bases). Trimming removed 8 bases at V and 1 base at J, with 18 bases between. Per germline, CDR1 SEHNR and CDR2 FQNEAQ (reference sequence). The CDR3 runs to 16 residues. The DNA for the CDR3 is TGTGCCAGCGAAGCACAAACAGGGAAATCCTACAATGAGCAGTTCTTC. Translated: CASEAQTGKSYNEQFF.

This CDR3 reads CASSGASGGLSYNEQFF. The CDR3 DNA reads as TGCGCCAGCAGCGGGGCTAGCGGGGGGCTTTCCTACAATGAGCAGTTCTTC. The chain employs TRBV5-1 and TRBJ2-1; 11 bases agree with TRBD2. This CDR3 is built from 17 residues. Germline lookup yields CDR1 SGHRS and CDR2 YFSETQ. V gave up 4 bases and J gave up 1 base; unmatched junction bases: 7.

This chain uses TRBV5-1 with TRBJ2-2, with D perhaps TRBD1 (5 bases). The CDR3 is 17 amino acids. Germline loops: CDR1 SGHRS, CDR2 YFSETQ. Trimming removed 0 bases at V and 0 bases at J, with 12 bases between. This chain's CDR3 is CASSLGRGSTNTGELFF. CDR3 in DNA: TGCGCCAGCAGCTTGGGTAGGGGATCCACGAACACCGGGGAGCTGTTTTTT.

V gene TRBV27 combines with J gene TRBJ2-1; no firm D call. Per germline, CDR1 MNHEY and CDR2 SMNVEV (reference sequence). The CDR3 spans 12 residues. V lost 10 bases to trimming and J lost 7 bases, with 14 bases between them. The CDR3 DNA is TGTGCCACTCATTCGGTAATTAATGAGCAGTTCTTC. It yields the protein CATHSVINEQFF.

V gene TRBV29-1 combines with J gene TRBJ1-2; D is ambiguous. The CDR3 length is 12 residues. V lost 4 bases, J lost 4 bases, and 10 bases lay in between. Germline V gene sequence: CDR1 SQVTM, CDR2 ANQGSEA. The CDR3 spells CSVVVTSYGYTF. CDR3 nucleotide sequence: TGCAGCGTTGTGGTGACTAGCTATGGCTACACCTTC.

The chain is built from TRBV6-5 and TRBJ1-2, with a possible D match to TRBD1 (6 bases). The germline gives CDR1 MNHEY, CDR2 SVGAGI. The CDR3 is made up of 14 amino acids. V was pared by 6 bases and J by 4 bases, with 15 bases between. The CDR3 DNA sequence: TGTGCCAGCAGACCCGGACAGATACTCTATGGCTACACCTTC. It yields the protein CASRPGQILYGYTF.

This chain connects TRBV9 to TRBJ2-1; the match to TRBD2 covers 11 bases. V dropped 3 bases and J dropped 1; count of bases not matched to a gene: 0. The CDR3 sequence is 15 residues long. Germline V gene data show CDR1 as SGDLS and CDR2 as YYNGEE. As DNA, the CDR3 is TGTGCCAGCAGCGCTAGCGGGAGGTCCTACAATGAGCAGTTCTTC. This codes for CASSASGRSYNEQFF.

The CDR3 nucleotides read TGCGCCAGCAGCTTGGACATTTCCAATCAGCCCCAGCATTTT. Protein product: CASSLDISNQPQHF. The V and J genes are TRBV5-1 and TRBJ1-5; unclear D gene. V was trimmed by 0 bases and J by 3 bases, leaving 7 bases between them. The CDR3 extends over 14 amino acids. Germline CDR1 and CDR2: SGHRS and YFSETQ.

The J gene is TRBJ2-7, the V gene TRBV5-1; TRBD2 aligns across 13 bases. CDR3 length: 15 amino acids. V dropped 7 bases and J dropped 6; count of bases not matched to a gene: 10. Germline V gene sequence: CDR1 SGHRS, CDR2 YFSETQ. The CDR3 region is CASRQGTSGVGEQYF. For the CDR3, the DNA is TGCGCCAGCCGCCAAGGGACTAGCGGGGTGGGCGAGCAGTACTTC.

This chain connects TRBV9 to TRBJ2-3; 8 bases match TRBD2. Trimming took 4 bases from V and 4 from J; bases not matched to a gene: 11. Germline CDR1 is SGDLS and CDR2 is YYNGEE. The CDR3 sequence is 16 residues long. The DNA of the CDR3 is TGTGCCAGCAGCCTTATCACGGGGGGGCGCGCAGATACGCAGTATTTT. The encoded protein is CASSLITGGRADTQYF.

V is TRBV2 and J is TRBJ1-6; unclear D gene. The germline CDR1 and CDR2 sequences are SNHLY and FYNNEI. This CDR3 is 12 amino acids long. V was trimmed by 5 bases and J by 6 bases, leaving 5 bases between them. The CDR3 reads CASSIVNSPLHF. The CDR3 DNA follows: TGTGCCAGCAGTATCGTTAATTCACCCCTCCACTTT.